This is a list of T cell receptor beta chains from one sample in a study of regulatory T cells in long-lasting Graves disease. Each CDR3 protein gets one entry after TCRdb re-called the multiplex PCR reads with MiXCR. The sample holds under 300,000 distinct CDR3 sequences; approximately 20% are singletons and the top ten take 12% to 15%. This sample also appeared in a second study, on T cells in Graves' hyperthyroidism and ophthalmopathy.

The input for sequencing was peripheral blood mononuclear cells (PBMCs), taken at new diagnosis, from a patient treated with antithyroid drugs. These receptors were taken from a woman aged 30 to 39 with Graves disease. The CDR3 runs from the conserved cysteine through the conserved F or W. Fields, in order: clone size, D gene, V gene, J gene, CDR3 DNA, CDR3 protein. The D gene is left open where the match is weak. Clone size is shown for a subset of rows, as once, few, many or a class of expanded clone.

>many|.|TRBV12-3/TRBV12-4|TRBJ1-1
TGTGCCAGCGGCGGGGGGTTTGGCTCTGAAGCTTTCTTT
CASGGGFGSEAFF
>many|.|TRBV27|TRBJ1-1
TGTGCCAGCATGAGAGGGCGCGGCACTGAAGCTTTCTTT
CASMRGRGTEAFF
>.|.|TRBV12-5|TRBJ1-4
TGTGCTAGTGGTTTAAGGACAGCAACTAATGAAAAACTGTTTTTT
CASGLRTATNEKLFF
>many|.|TRBV4-1|TRBJ2-2
TGCGCCAGCAGCCAAGGACAGGTTGTCGGGGAGCTGTTTTTT
CASSQGQVVGELFF
>many|.|TRBV15|TRBJ1-6
TGTGCCACCAGCAAGGGGGGGATTTCACCCCTCCACTTT
CATSKGGISPLHF
>many|.|TRBV7-9|TRBJ1-6
TGTGCCAGCAGCTTATCGTTAACCCATTCACCCCTCCACTTT
CASSLSLTHSPLHF
>many|TRBD2|TRBV5-1|TRBJ2-1
TGCGCCAGCAGCTTAGAGCGGGGGGGCTACAATGAGCAGTTCTTC
CASSLERGGYNEQFF
>.|TRBD2|TRBV5-1|TRBJ2-7
TGTGCCAGCAGCTTAGGACTAGCGGGGGGGCCCGAGCAGTACTTC
CASSLGLAGGPEQYF
>few|.|TRBV4-1|TRBJ2-7
TGCGCCAGCAGCCAGGGGACACTTGACTACGAGCAGTACTTC
CASSQGTLDYEQYF
>many|TRBD2|TRBV7-2|TRBJ2-1
TGTGCCAGCAGCTTGATAGCGGGGGGGACCTACAATGAGCAGTTCTTC
CASSLIAGGTYNEQFF
>many|.|TRBV10-1|TRBJ2-5
TGCGCCAGCAGTGAGGATAGGGCTGAAGAGACCCAGTACTTC
CASSEDRAEETQYF
>many|.|TRBV7-9|TRBJ2-3
TGTGCCAGCAGCTTAAGAAGGGGCACAGATACGCAGTATTTT
CASSLRRGTDTQYF
>many|TRBD1|TRBV6-1|TRBJ2-3
TGTGCCAGCAGTGAATTTGGGACAGAATCTAGCACAGATACGCAGTATTTT
CASSEFGTESSTDTQYF
>few|.|TRBV6-2/TRBV6-3|TRBJ2-7
TGTGCCAGCAGTTCCCGGGGGCGTCTCTACGAGCAGTACTTC
CASSSRGRLYEQYF
>.|.|TRBV7-2|TRBJ2-7
TGTGCCAGCAGGTGGGCGCCTCTTGGGGAGCAGTACTTC
CASRWAPLGEQYF
>many|.|TRBV5-5|TRBJ1-1
TGTGCCAGCAGCTTGGGATGGGGTCTGAACACTGAAGCTTTCTTT
CASSLGWGLNTEAFF
>few|.|TRBV4-1|TRBJ1-5
TGCGCCAGCAGCCAGGTCAGGGGTCAGGCTAATAAACCCCAGCATTTT
CASSQVRGQANKPQHF
>.|TRBD1|TRBV5-1|TRBJ1-3
TGCGCCAGCACTTCCGGACAGGCACTCTCTGGAAACACCATATATTTT
CASTSGQALSGNTIYF
>many|.|TRBV27|TRBJ2-1
TGTGCCAGCAGTTTACTGGGTGGAGAGCAGTTCTTC
CASSLLGGEQFF
>many|.|TRBV5-1|TRBJ1-1
TGCGCCAGCAGACAGGATGGAGACACTGAAGCTTTCTTT
CASRQDGDTEAFF
>few|.|TRBV10-2|TRBJ1-1
TGCGCCAGCAGTGCCCAACAGGGTACTGAAGCTTTCTTT
CASSAQQGTEAFF
>many|.|TRBV12-3/TRBV12-4|TRBJ2-5
TGTGCCAGCAGTTTGGAGGTCGAGGGGGAGACCCAGTACTTC
CASSLEVEGETQYF
>.|TRBD2|TRBV4-2|TRBJ2-2
TGTGCCAGCAGCCCCGTTCATTCTAGCGGGGTATTCGCCGGGGAGCTGTTTTTT
CASSPVHSSGVFAGELFF
>many|.|TRBV18|TRBJ1-3
TGTGCCAGCTCACCCACGAAATTATCTGGAAACACCATATATTTT
CASSPTKLSGNTIYF
>many|TRBD1|TRBV7-9|TRBJ1-2
TGTGCCAGCACCATGGGTGAGGGGGCGGCTGGCTACACCTTC
CASTMGEGAAGYTF
>few|.|TRBV13|TRBJ1-2
TGTGCCAGCAACACCGACGGATTCTATGGCTACACCTTC
CASNTDGFYGYTF
>.|.|TRBV5-1|TRBJ1-1
TGCACCAGCAGCTTGAGCACAGGGCGGGACACTGAAGCTTTCTTT
CTSSLSTGRDTEAFF
>.|TRBD1|TRBV24-1|TRBJ2-7
TGTGCCACCAGTGATCCAACCGGGACAGGGTTTTTCGAGCAGTACTTC
CATSDPTGTGFFEQYF
>many|TRBD1|TRBV7-9|TRBJ2-7
TGTGCCAGCAGCTCCCCGGGACAGGGGGACTCCTACGAGCAGTACTTC
CASSSPGQGDSYEQYF
>.|.|TRBV20-1|TRBJ1-6
TGCAGTGCTAGAGGTAGGGGATCAGGCTCCTATAATTCACCCCTCCACTTT
CSARGRGSGSYNSPLHF
>many|TRBD2|TRBV9|TRBJ2-7
TGTGCCAGCAGCGTAGAGGCCAGCGGGGGGCCCTACGAGCAGTACTTC
CASSVEASGGPYEQYF
>.|.|TRBV25-1|TRBJ2-7
TGTGCCAGCAGTGTCGATGGAAACTACGAGCAGTACTTC
CASSVDGNYEQYF
>many|TRBD1|TRBV2|TRBJ1-5
TGTGCCAGCAGCAGGACAGGGGTAAGCAATCAGCCCCAGCATTTT
CASSRTGVSNQPQHF
>many|.|TRBV10-2|TRBJ1-3
TGCGCCAGCAGTGAGCCCGGGTTGAGTGGAAACACCATATATTTT
CASSEPGLSGNTIYF
>many|TRBD2|TRBV7-2|TRBJ2-7
TGTGCCAGCAGCTTAGGCGGACTAGCGGGGGGAACGTACTTC
CASSLGGLAGGTYF
>.|.|TRBV7-3|TRBJ2-6
TGTGCCAGCAGCTTAGTTCCAGCTGGGGCCAACGTCCTGACTTTC
CASSLVPAGANVLTF
>.|.|TRBV24-1|TRBJ2-1
TGTGCCACCAGTGATTTCGAGTCCAATGAGCAGTTCTTC
CATSDFESNEQFF
>few|.|TRBV7-9|TRBJ1-5
TGTGCCAGCAGCCCGCTGGCCGGAGATCAGCCCCAGCATTTT
CASSPLAGDQPQHF